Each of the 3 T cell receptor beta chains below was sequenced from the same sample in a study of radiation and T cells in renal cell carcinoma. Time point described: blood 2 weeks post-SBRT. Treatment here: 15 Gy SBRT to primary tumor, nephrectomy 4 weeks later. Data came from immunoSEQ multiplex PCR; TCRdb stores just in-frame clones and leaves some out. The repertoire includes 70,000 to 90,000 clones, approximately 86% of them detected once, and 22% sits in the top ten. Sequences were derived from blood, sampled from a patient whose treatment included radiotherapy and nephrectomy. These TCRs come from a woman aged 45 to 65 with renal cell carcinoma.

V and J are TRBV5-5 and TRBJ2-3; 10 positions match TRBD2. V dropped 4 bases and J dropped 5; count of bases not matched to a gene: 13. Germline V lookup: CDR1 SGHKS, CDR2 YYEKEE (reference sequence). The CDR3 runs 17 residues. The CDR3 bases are TGTGCCAGCAGCCGAGAGCCTAGCGGGGGCGGGGGAGATACGCAGTATTTT. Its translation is CASSREPSGGGGDTQYF. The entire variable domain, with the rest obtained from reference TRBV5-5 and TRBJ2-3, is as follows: DAGVTQSPTHLIKTRGQQVTLRCSPISGHKSVSWYQQVLGQGPQFIFQYYEKEERGRGNFPDRFSARQFPNYSSELNVNALLLGDSALYLCASSREPSGGGGDTQYFGPGTRLTVL.

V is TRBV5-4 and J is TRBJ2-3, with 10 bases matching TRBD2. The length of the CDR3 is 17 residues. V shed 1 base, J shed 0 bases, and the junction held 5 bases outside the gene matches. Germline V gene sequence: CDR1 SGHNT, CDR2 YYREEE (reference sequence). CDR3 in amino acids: CASSLLVAGGSTDTQYF. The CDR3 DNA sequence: TGTGCCAGCAGCTTGTTGGTAGCGGGAGGTAGCACAGATACGCAGTATTTT.

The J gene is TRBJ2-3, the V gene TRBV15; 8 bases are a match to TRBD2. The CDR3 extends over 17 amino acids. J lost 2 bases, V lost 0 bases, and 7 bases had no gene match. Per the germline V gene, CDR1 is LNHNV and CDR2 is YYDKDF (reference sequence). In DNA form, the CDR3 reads TGTGCCACCAGCAGAGATCTCGTAGCGGGGATCACAGATACGCAGTATTTT. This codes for CATSRDLVAGITDTQYF.